Each of the 21 T cell receptor beta chains below was sequenced from the same sample in a study of OX40 agonist ivuxolimab in advanced cancers. The method was immunoSEQ multiplex PCR; TCRdb's version includes in-frame clones alone and lacks a portion of them. The data hold 20,000 to 25,000 clones, with approximately 91% observed a single time. The material sequenced was CD4+ or CD8+ T cells sorted from blood, taken in a trial of the OX40 agonist ivuxolimab. Receptors originate from an adult with an advanced solid tumor such as melanoma, head and neck, liver or kidney cancer.

The chain joins TRBV7-8 to TRBJ2-1; TRBD2 aligns across 10 bases. V shed 2 bases, J shed 8 bases, and the junction held 3 bases outside the gene matches. The CDR3 sequence is 14 residues long. From germline, CDR1 is SGHVS and CDR2 FQNEAQ. CDR3 loop: CASSLLAGDDEQFF. The CDR3 nucleotides are TGTGCCAGCAGCTTACTAGCGGGAGATGATGAGCAGTTCTTC.

The CDR3 protein is CAWSATGGEQPQHF. DNA for the CDR3: TGTGCCTGGAGTGCTACAGGGGGCGAGCAGCCCCAGCATTTT. The chain carries TRBV30 and TRBJ1-5; 9 positions agree with TRBD1. Germline V gene lookup returns CDR1 GTSNPN and CDR2 SVGIG (reference sequence). J was trimmed by 7 bases and V by 1 base; bases with no gene match: 5. This CDR3 contains 14 residues. Full variable domain (outside the CDR3, taken from reference TRBV30 and TRBJ1-5): SQTIHQWPATLVQPVGSPLSLECTVEGTSNPNLYWYRQAAGRGLQLLFYSVGIGQISSEVPQNLSASRPQDRQFILSSKKLLLSDSGFYLCAWSATGGEQPQHFGDGTRLSIL.

The chain combines TRBV6-4 with TRBJ2-2; D is perhaps TRBD1 (5 bases). Trimming cost V 3 bases and J 3 bases, with 5 bases left between them. Germline loops: CDR1 MRHNA, CDR2 SNTAGT. The CDR3 has 13 residues. CDR3 in amino acids: CASSETDTGELFF. The CDR3 nucleotides are TGTGCCAGCAGTGAGACAGACACCGGGGAGCTGTTTTTT.

This chain links TRBV19 with TRBJ1-1; the match to TRBD1 covers 7 bases. CDR3 size: 14 residues. The ends lost 6 bases at V and 5 bases at J; junction bases unmatched: 9. Germline V gives CDR1 LNHDA, CDR2 SQIVND (reference sequence). In nucleotides, the CDR3 is TGTGCCAGTAGGAGACAGGGATTCTTTACTGAAGCTTTCTTT. Protein sequence: CASRRQGFFTEAFF.

The rearrangement links TRBV5-1 to TRBJ2-3; 8 bases fit TRBD1. In germline, CDR1 is SGHRS, CDR2 YFSETQ. This CDR3 is 17 amino acids long. V gave up 5 bases and J gave up 1 base; unmatched junction bases: 12. The CDR3 here is CASSRSFGQGGTDTQYF. The CDR3 DNA reads as TGCGCCAGCAGTAGGTCCTTCGGACAGGGAGGCACAGATACGCAGTATTTT.

CDR3: CASSPSDRSTNEKLFF. The CDR3 region has the DNA TGTGCCAGCTCACCTTCTGACAGGTCAACTAATGAAAAACTGTTTTTT. V gene TRBV18 combines with J gene TRBJ1-4, with D tentatively TRBD1 (6 bases). This CDR3 has 16 residues. Per the germline V gene, CDR1 is KGHSH and CDR2 is LQKENI. Trimming removed 3 bases at V and 0 bases at J, with 11 bases between.

The genes are TRBV2 and TRBJ1-5; weak D call: TRBD1 (5 bases). V was cut by 4 bases and J by 1 base, with 17 bases left in between. Germline V CDR1 and CDR2: SNHLY, FYNNEI. This CDR3 spans 17 amino acids. CDR3 sequence (DNA): TGTGCCAGCAGTGTGTTATTGCCCGGGACCAGCAATCAGCCCCAGCATTTT. It specifies CASSVLLPGTSNQPQHF.

J is TRBJ1-2 and V is TRBV30, with TRBD1 matching over 8 bases. The CDR3 extends over 14 amino acids. Germline CDR1 is GTSNPN and CDR2 is SVGIG (reference sequence). The junction had 11 bases not matched to a gene; V was cut back by 3 bases and J by 8 bases. The CDR3 sequence is CAWRRDRPIQGYTF. The CDR3 coding sequence is TGTGCCTGGAGACGGGACAGGCCTATCCAAGGCTACACCTTC.

The gene calls are TRBV4-2 and TRBJ1-1; a weak D match, TRBD1 (5 bases). The V end was cut by 0 bases, the J end by 4 bases, with 12 bases between. This CDR3 is built from 15 residues. Germline values: CDR1 LGHNA, CDR2 YNFKEQ. CDR3 sequence (DNA): TGTGCCAGCAGCCAAGATTGGGGGGGAGGCACTGAAGCTTTCTTT. This translates into CASSQDWGGGTEAFF.

The chain uses TRBV12-5 and TRBJ2-1; D not certain. The germline gives CDR1 LGHNT, CDR2 FRNRAP. The CDR3 extends over 13 amino acids. Trimming took off 6 bases at V and 0 bases at J, with 6 bases between the two ends. This CDR3 is CASGGSSYNEQFF. In nucleotides, the CDR3 is TGTGCTAGTGGGGGCAGCTCCTACAATGAGCAGTTCTTC.

J is TRBJ1-1 and V is TRBV20-1, with D tentatively TRBD1 (5 bases). The CDR3 extends over 11 amino acids. Germline lookup yields CDR1 DFQATT and CDR2 SNEGSKA (reference sequence). V lost 5 bases to trimming and J lost 4 bases, with 8 bases between them. The CDR3 sequence is CSAPGGTEAFF. As DNA, the CDR3 is TGCAGTGCTCCTGGGGGCACTGAAGCTTTCTTT.

The DNA of the CDR3 is TGTGCCAGCAGCCCCCTACAGGGGGCAGGCGGGGAGCTGTTTTTT. Translated: CASSPLQGAGGELFF. The V gene is TRBV6-5, the J gene TRBJ2-2; 9 positions match TRBD1. The germline gives CDR1 MNHEY, CDR2 SVGAGI. CDR3 length: 15 residues. With V trimmed by 6 bases and J by 7 bases, 9 bases remained unmatched.

This chain uses TRBV9 with TRBJ2-7, with D unresolved. The CDR3 has 15 residues. CDR1 SGDLS and CDR2 YYNGEE come from the germline V gene. The V end was cut by 0 bases, the J end by 0 bases, with 10 bases between. CDR3 nucleotide sequence: TGTGCCAGCAGCGTAGGTCTGGTCAGCTCCTACGAGCAGTACTTC. It codes for CASSVGLVSSYEQYF.

V gene TRBV14 combines with J gene TRBJ1-2; no clear D gene. Trimming removed 3 bases at V and 6 bases at J, with 11 bases between. The CDR3 covers 13 residues. CDR1 is SGHDN, CDR2 FVKESK, per germline. In nucleotides, the CDR3 is TGTGCCAGCAGCCAGATAACCAGGAATGGCTACACCTTC. It specifies CASSQITRNGYTF.

This chain uses TRBV28 with TRBJ2-5; D might be TRBD2 (5 bases). Per the germline V gene, CDR1 is MDHEN and CDR2 is SYDVKM. Trimming shortened V by 4 bases and J by 10 bases, and 22 bases separated the two germline ends. The CDR3 covers 15 residues. CDR3 residues: CASSWASGSFWDQYF. The CDR3 DNA sequence: TGTGCCAGCAGTTGGGCGAGTGGGAGCTTTTGGGACCAGTACTTC. The full variable domain, rest sourced from reference TRBV28 and TRBJ2-5, is DVKVTQSSRYLVKRTGEKVFLECVQDMDHENMFWYRQDPGLGLRLIYFSYDVKMKEKGDIPEGYSVSREKKERFSLILESASTNQTSMYLCASSWASGSFWDQYFGPGTRLLVL.

J is TRBJ2-2 and V is TRBV5-4; 9 bases are shared with TRBD1. Looked up from germline, CDR1 is SGHNT and CDR2 is YYREEE (reference sequence). J was trimmed by 7 bases and V by 1 base; bases with no gene match: 8. This CDR3 is 16 amino acids long. The CDR3 loop is CASSLHRDRVDGELFF. The DNA for the CDR3 is TGTGCCAGCAGCTTGCACCGGGACAGGGTCGACGGGGAGCTGTTTTTT.

The rearrangement links TRBV7-9 to TRBJ2-7; tentative D call: TRBD2 (5 bases). This CDR3 region has 14 residues. The V and J ends lost 1 base and 3 bases respectively, with 10 bases between them. CDR1 and CDR2 (germline): SEHNR, FQNEAQ (reference sequence). The CDR3 spells CASSLGRGSYEQYF. The CDR3 DNA follows: TGTGCCAGCAGCTTAGGTCGGGGTAGCTACGAGCAGTACTTC.

This chain connects TRBV9 to TRBJ1-4; D might be TRBD1 (5 bases). The CDR3 is 15 residues long. The germline V gene has CDR1 SGDLS and CDR2 YYNGEE. V shed 4 bases and J shed 7 bases, with 17 bases lying between them. The CDR3, as DNA: TGTGCCAGCAGCCTCTCTCTGGGGGTGGGTGAAAAACTGTTTTTT. Residues: CASSLSLGVGEKLFF.

The J gene is TRBJ1-2, the V gene TRBV7-2; possibly TRBD1 for D (6 bases). V lost 5 bases and J lost 2, with 18 bases in between. This CDR3 contains 16 residues. Germline CDR1 reads SGHTA; CDR2 reads FQGNSA. The CDR3 DNA sequence: TGTGCCAGCAGCCCATATAACAGGGAAGACAACTATGGCTACACCTTC. Translation gives CASSPYNREDNYGYTF.

The chain uses TRBV15 and TRBJ1-1, with D perhaps matching TRBD1 (5 bases). The CDR3 has 14 amino acids. The V gene's germline CDR1 is LNHNV and CDR2 YYDKDF (reference sequence). Trimming took 1 base from V and 6 from J, leaving 12 bases between them. CDR3 in amino acids: CATSRAPGSAEAFF. In DNA, the CDR3 is TGTGCCACCAGCAGAGCCCCAGGGTCGGCTGAAGCTTTCTTT.

The V call is TRBV18, the J call TRBJ2-7, with D perhaps TRBD1 or TRBD2 (5 bases each). CDR3 length: 12 residues. Germline CDR1 and CDR2: KGHSH and LQKENI. The V and J ends lost 0 bases and 7 bases respectively, with 7 bases between them. The CDR3 is CASSPPWGEQYF. CDR3 DNA: TGTGCCAGCTCACCACCGTGGGGGGAGCAGTACTTC.